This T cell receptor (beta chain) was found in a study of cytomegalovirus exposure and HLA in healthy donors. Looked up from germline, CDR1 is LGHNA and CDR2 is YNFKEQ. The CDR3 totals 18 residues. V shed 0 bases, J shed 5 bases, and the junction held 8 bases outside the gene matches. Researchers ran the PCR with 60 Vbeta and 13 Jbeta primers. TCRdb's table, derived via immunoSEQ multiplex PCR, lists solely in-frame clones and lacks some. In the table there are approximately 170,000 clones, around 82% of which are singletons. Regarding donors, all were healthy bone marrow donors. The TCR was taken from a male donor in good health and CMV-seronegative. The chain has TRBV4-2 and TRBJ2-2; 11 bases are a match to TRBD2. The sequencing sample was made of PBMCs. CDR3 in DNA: TGTGCCAGCAGCCAAGATCCAGTAACTAGCGGGGGAACCGGGGAGCTGTTTTTT. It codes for CASSQDPVTSGGTGELFF.